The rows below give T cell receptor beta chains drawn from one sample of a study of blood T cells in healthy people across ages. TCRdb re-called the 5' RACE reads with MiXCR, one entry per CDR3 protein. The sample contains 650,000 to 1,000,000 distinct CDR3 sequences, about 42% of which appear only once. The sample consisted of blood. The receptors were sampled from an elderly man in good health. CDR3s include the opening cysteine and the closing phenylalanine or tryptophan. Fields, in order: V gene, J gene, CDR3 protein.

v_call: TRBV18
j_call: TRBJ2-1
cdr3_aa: CASSPPSTNFYNEQFF

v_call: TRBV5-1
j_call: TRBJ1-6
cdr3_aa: CASSLEGLTRSPLHF

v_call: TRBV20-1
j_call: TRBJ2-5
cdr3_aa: CSARDSTTGSETQYF

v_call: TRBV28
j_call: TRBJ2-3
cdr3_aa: CASCSGTGLYAQYF

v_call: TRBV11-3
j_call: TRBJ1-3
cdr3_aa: CASSSASGFNSGNTIYF

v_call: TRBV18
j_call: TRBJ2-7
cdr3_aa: CASSPTLNPERGEQYF

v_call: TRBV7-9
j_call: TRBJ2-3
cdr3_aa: CASSVLETDTQYF

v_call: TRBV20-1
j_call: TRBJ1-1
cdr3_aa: CSARAQGFGTEAFF

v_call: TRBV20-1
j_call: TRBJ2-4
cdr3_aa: CSTTEEGGEQYF

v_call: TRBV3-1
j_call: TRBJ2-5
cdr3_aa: CASSQDRLAGLGQETQYF

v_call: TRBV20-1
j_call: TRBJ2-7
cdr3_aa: CSAEGLAGDYEQYF

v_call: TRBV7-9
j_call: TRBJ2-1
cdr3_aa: CASSQVTGLYNEQFF

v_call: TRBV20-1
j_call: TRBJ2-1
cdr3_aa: CSARPGFNEQFF

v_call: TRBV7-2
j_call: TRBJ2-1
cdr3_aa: CASSLSAGGPEFF

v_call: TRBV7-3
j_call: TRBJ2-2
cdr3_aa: CASTPPGLAGDTGELFF

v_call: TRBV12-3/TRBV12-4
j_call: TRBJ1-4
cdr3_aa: CASSLAPNRGTNEKLFF

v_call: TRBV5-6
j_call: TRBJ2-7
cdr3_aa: CASSLSPGGPYEQYF

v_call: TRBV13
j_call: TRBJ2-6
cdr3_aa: CASSPKGPGANVLTF

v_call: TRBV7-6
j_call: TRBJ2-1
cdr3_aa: CASSLGPAYGEQFF

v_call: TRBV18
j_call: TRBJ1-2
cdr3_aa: CASSQEQGADYGYTF

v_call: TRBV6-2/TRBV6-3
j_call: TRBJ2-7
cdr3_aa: CASVETAGGPYEQYF

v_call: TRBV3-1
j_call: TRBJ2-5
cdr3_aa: CASSQVRGPGETQYF

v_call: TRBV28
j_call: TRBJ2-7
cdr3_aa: CASSRTGQRSYEQYF

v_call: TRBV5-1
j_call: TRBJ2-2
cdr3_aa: CASHPAGGPGELFF

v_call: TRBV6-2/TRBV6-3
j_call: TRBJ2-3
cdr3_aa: CASSSPGLAVSLDTQYF

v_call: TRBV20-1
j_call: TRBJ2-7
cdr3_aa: CSALPDRGMYEQYF

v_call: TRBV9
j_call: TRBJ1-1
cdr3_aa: CASSVRWTTEAFF

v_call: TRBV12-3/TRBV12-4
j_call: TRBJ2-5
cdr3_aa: CASRFGQGGETQYF

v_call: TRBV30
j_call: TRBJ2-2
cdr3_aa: CAWSVPRVNTGELFF

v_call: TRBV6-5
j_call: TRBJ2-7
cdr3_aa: CASTPDTGYEQYF

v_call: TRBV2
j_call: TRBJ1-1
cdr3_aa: CASKEDGLVNTEAFF

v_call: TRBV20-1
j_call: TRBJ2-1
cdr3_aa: CSASVPGVTNEQFF

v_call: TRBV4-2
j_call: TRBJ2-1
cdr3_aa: CASSQVRGGSYNEQFF

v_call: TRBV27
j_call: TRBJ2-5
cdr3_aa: CANSVTDQETQYF

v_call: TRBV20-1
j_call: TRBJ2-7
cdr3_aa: CSASSAGASYEQYF

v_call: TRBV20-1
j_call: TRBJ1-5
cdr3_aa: CSARDLANQPQHF

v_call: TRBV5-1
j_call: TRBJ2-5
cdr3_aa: CASSPVTSGSRETQYF

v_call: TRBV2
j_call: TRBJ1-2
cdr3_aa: CASSDSGTATYGYTF

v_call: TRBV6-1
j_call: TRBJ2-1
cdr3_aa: CAGRGDPSREQFF

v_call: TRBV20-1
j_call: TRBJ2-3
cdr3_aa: CSARGSSGYTDTQYF

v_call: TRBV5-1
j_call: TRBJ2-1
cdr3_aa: CASSQRTDYYNEQFF